This is a list of T cell receptor beta chains from one sample in a study of CD8 T cells in ankylosing spondylitis. TCRdb re-called the 5' RACE reads through MiXCR, storing one row per CDR3 protein. Counted here are about 250,000 distinct CDR3 sequences, roughly a third occurring once; the ten biggest clones make up 4% to 5%. The sample comprised blood, either unsorted or a sorted T cell fraction (not recorded which). Every receptor here comes from a male donor with ankylosing spondylitis or in good health (not recorded which). CDR3s leave out the opening cysteine and the closing phenylalanine or tryptophan. The D gene is left open where the match is weak.

J gene	D gene	V gene	CDR3 protein
TRBJ2-5	TRBD1	TRBV12-3/TRBV12-4	ASRWTGLRETQY
TRBJ2-6	-	TRBV12-3/TRBV12-4	ASSVGRANVLT
TRBJ2-3	TRBD2	TRBV6-1	ASSGGMLDTQY
TRBJ2-3	-	TRBV20-1	SVRGTYTDTQY
TRBJ2-3	-	TRBV12-3/TRBV12-4	ASSYPSTDTQY
TRBJ2-3	-	TRBV10-3	AISEGLGKGDTQY
TRBJ2-6	-	TRBV6-1	ASNRLGHSGANVLT
TRBJ2-7	TRBD1	TRBV5-1	ASSLAGTVSTYEQY
TRBJ2-5	-	TRBV12-3/TRBV12-4	ASSLTRGQETQY
TRBJ2-5	-	TRBV29-1	SVDLRQDQETQY
TRBJ2-5	-	TRBV29-1	SVEGYSSQETQY
TRBJ2-4	TRBD1	TRBV5-6	ASSLGTGVAKNIQY
TRBJ2-3	TRBD2	TRBV4-1	ASSQELAGVTDTQY
TRBJ2-7	TRBD1	TRBV29-1	SVYGTGVRYEQY
TRBJ2-7	TRBD1	TRBV20-1	SARTGSIYEQY
TRBJ1-1	-	TRBV12-3/TRBV12-4	ASSLGVWGTEAF
TRBJ1-1	-	TRBV6-5	ASSYSSGGAEAF
TRBJ2-2	TRBD2	TRBV20-1	SARSKGLVSTGELF
TRBJ1-2	-	TRBV12-3/TRBV12-4	ASSLWNGYGYT
TRBJ1-6	-	TRBV12-3/TRBV12-4	ASRSMAGDSPLH
TRBJ1-6	TRBD1	TRBV20-1	SAFEWDRPYNSPLH
TRBJ1-4	TRBD1	TRBV6-5	ASSYGGQGNEKLF
TRBJ2-1	-	TRBV6-1	ASSDYDSPSYNEQF
TRBJ2-5	-	TRBV27	ASSLYPTTDLETQY
TRBJ2-3	-	TRBV7-3	ASSLENTDTQY
TRBJ2-5	TRBD2	TRBV20-1	SARDSGGAVGETQY
TRBJ2-7	-	TRBV24-1	ATSGSQTVEQY
TRBJ2-7	-	TRBV4-2	ASSQDYASEQY
TRBJ2-7	-	TRBV5-1	ASSLVGGEQY
TRBJ2-2	TRBD1	TRBV7-9	ASSPVDRGTGELF
TRBJ2-3	-	TRBV7-9	ASSDVGGADTQY
TRBJ2-1	-	TRBV12-3/TRBV12-4	ASSFWGRAYNEQF
TRBJ2-7	-	TRBV5-1	ASSFQGGLNEQY
TRBJ2-1	TRBD2	TRBV3-1	ASSKRVGREGEQF
TRBJ1-2	-	TRBV6-5	ASGGGDYGYT
TRBJ1-5	-	TRBV7-8	ASSLTRGWDQPQH
TRBJ2-2	-	TRBV4-1	ASSHGVVWDTGELF
TRBJ2-7	-	TRBV20-1	SVSPGVSYEQY
TRBJ1-2	-	TRBV27	ASSKPGHYGYT
TRBJ2-2	-	TRBV12-3/TRBV12-4	ASSLRGNTGELF
TRBJ2-6	-	TRBV5-1	ASSSHAGAVSGANVLT
TRBJ2-7	TRBD2	TRBV12-3/TRBV12-4	ASSPLAGGSYEQY
TRBJ2-2	TRBD1	TRBV7-6	ASSLKLRDSVTGELF
TRBJ1-5	-	TRBV28	ASSLFGQPQH